The 32 T cell receptor beta chains below all came from one sample that was sequenced in a study of T cells in localized non-small cell lung cancer. Produced via immunoSEQ multiplex PCR; TCRdb's table is partial and in-frame only. The sample includes about 36,000 clones, around nine tenths of them seen just once. The specimen was peripheral blood, collected before any cancer treatment. The receptors stem from a woman aged 40-69 years with stage I lung adenocarcinoma.

This clone was counted only a few times. The J gene is TRBJ2-5, the V gene TRBV5-5, with 7 bases fitting TRBD1. J lost 4 bases, V lost 4 bases, and 10 bases had no gene match. Per germline, CDR1 SGHKS and CDR2 YYEKEE (reference sequence). CDR3 length: 15 residues. CDR3 residues: CASSIGTVGLETQYF. Written as DNA, the CDR3 is TGTGCCAGCAGCATAGGGACAGTGGGTTTAGAGACCCAGTACTTC.

V gene TRBV2 combines with J gene TRBJ2-7; 7 bases agree with TRBD2. V gave up 2 bases and J gave up 3 bases; unmatched junction bases: 7. The CDR3 is 15 residues long. Germline loops: CDR1 SNHLY, CDR2 FYNNEI. CDR3 sequence reads: CASSEQGRGYYEQYF. CDR3 DNA: TGTGCCAGCAGTGAACAAGGGCGGGGGTACTACGAGCAGTACTTC.

The rearrangement joins TRBV19 to TRBJ1-5, with 7 positions matching TRBD1. This CDR3 spans 16 amino acids. Germline V CDR1 and CDR2: LNHDA, SQIVND (reference sequence). The J segment lost 3 bases and the V segment lost 6 bases, leaving 11 bases of the junction unmatched. The CDR3 nucleotides read TGTGCCAGTAGCAACAAATGGGGACAGTACAATCAGCCCCAGCATTTT. Translating it yields CASSNKWGQYNQPQHF.

This CDR3 reads CASSPTDSYEQYF. In nucleotides, the CDR3 is TGTGCCAGCAGTCCCACGGATTCCTACGAGCAGTACTTC. The rearrangement joins TRBV5-4 to TRBJ2-7; D call uncertain. V gave up 5 bases and J gave up 1 base, with 10 bases separating them. The CDR3 covers 13 residues. CDR1 is SGHNT and CDR2 is YYREEE in the germline V gene (reference sequence).

This chain connects TRBV2 to TRBJ1-5; 7 bases align to TRBD1. Trimming at V came to 8 bases and at J to 8 bases, leaving 12 bases not matched to a gene. The germline V gene encodes CDR1 SNHLY and CDR2 FYNNEI. CDR3 length equals 14 residues. The CDR3 loop is CASGDRDGVKPQHF. DNA for the CDR3: TGTGCCAGCGGAGACAGGGATGGGGTCAAGCCCCAGCATTTT. Full variable domain (remainder filled in from reference TRBV2 and TRBJ1-5): EPEVTQTPSHQVTQMGQEVILRCVPISNHLYFYWYRQILGQKVEFLVSFYNNEISEKSEIFDDQFSVERPDGSNFTLKIRSTKLEDSAMYFCASGDRDGVKPQHFGDGTRLSIL.

V and J are TRBV5-6 and TRBJ2-6; 7 bases are a match to TRBD1. V dropped 2 bases and J dropped 0; count of bases not matched to a gene: 8. CDR1 and CDR2 from the germline V gene are SGHDT and YYEEEE. The CDR3 contains 18 residues. This CDR3 reads CASSLLTGAPSGANVLTF. The CDR3 nucleotides read TGTGCCAGCAGCTTACTCACAGGGGCCCCCTCTGGGGCCAACGTCCTGACTTTC.

The V call is TRBV11-3, the J call TRBJ2-1; 11 nucleotides align to TRBD2. V lost 3 bases, J lost 5 bases, and 9 bases stayed unmatched. This CDR3 region has 17 residues. Looked up from germline, CDR1 is SGHNT and CDR2 is YENEEA. CDR3 DNA sequence: TGTGCCAGCAGCTTGAGCCGACTAGCGGGGACAAACAATGAGCAGTTCTTC. This sequence encodes CASSLSRLAGTNNEQFF. Combining the CDR3 with reference TRBV11-3 and TRBJ2-1 gives the whole variable domain EAGVVQSPRYKIIEKKQPVAFWCNPISGHNTLYWYLQNLGQGPELLIRYENEEAVDDSQLPKDRFSAERLKGVDSTLKIQPAELGDSAVYLCASSLSRLAGTNNEQFFGPGTRLTVL.

V is TRBV7-8 and J is TRBJ1-2, with D possibly matching TRBD1 (6 bases). Germline V gene sequence: CDR1 SGHVS, CDR2 FQNEAQ. The V and J ends lost 1 base and 6 bases respectively, with 12 bases between them. The CDR3 consists of 14 residues. For the CDR3, the DNA is TGTGCCAGCAGCTTAGTTAGGGGGGAGGATGGCTACACCTTC. Its translation: CASSLVRGEDGYTF.

This clone was recorded a few times. The chain links TRBV20-1 to TRBJ2-1; D unresolved. CDR1 is DFQATT, CDR2 SNEGSKA, per germline (reference sequence). The CDR3 spans 11 residues. Between the trimmed V and J ends, which lost 3 bases and 3 bases, there was a span of 3 bases. In nucleotides, the CDR3 is TGCAGTGCTAGCTTCTACAATGAGCAGTTCTTC. Translated: CSASFYNEQFF.

The CDR3 region is CASSLSGMSGNTIYF. CDR3 nucleotides: TGCGCCAGCAGCTTATCAGGGATGTCCGGAAACACCATATATTTT. The rearrangement joins TRBV5-1 to TRBJ1-3; a weak D match, TRBD1 (5 bases). V lost 2 bases to trimming and J lost 4 bases, with 13 bases between them. The CDR3 length is 15 residues. The germline CDR1 and CDR2 sequences are SGHRS and YFSETQ.

The CDR3 loop is CASSLIAPGQMLGNQPQHF. The DNA for the CDR3 is TGTGCCAGCAGTTTAATCGCGCCGGGGCAAATGCTCGGCAATCAGCCCCAGCATTTT. The chain joins TRBV28 to TRBJ1-5; a possible D gene is TRBD1 (5 bases). This CDR3 region has 19 residues. The V end was cut by 2 bases, the J end by 2 bases, with 22 bases between. Germline assignment: CDR1 MDHEN and CDR2 SYDVKM.

The gene calls are TRBV5-1 and TRBJ1-6; D remains ambiguous. There are 15 residues in the CDR3. Germline V gives CDR1 SGHRS, CDR2 YFSETQ. The V end lost 0 bases, the J end lost 5 bases, and 9 bases lay between the germline ends. The CDR3 DNA reads as TGCGCCAGCAGCTTGGACAGACCCGATAATTCACCCCTCCACTTT. It encodes CASSLDRPDNSPLHF.

The J gene is TRBJ1-3, the V gene TRBV18; D gene unclear. Germline loops: CDR1 KGHSH, CDR2 LQKENI. V lost 1 base, J lost 3 bases, and 10 bases lay in between. The CDR3 spans 15 residues. The CDR3 nucleotides read TGTGCCAGCTCACCACAAACAGTCCTTGGAAACACCATATATTTT. Translated, it gives CASSPQTVLGNTIYF. The full variable domain, its missing parts supplied by reference TRBV18 and TRBJ1-3, is NAGVMQNPRHLVRRRGQEARLRCSPMKGHSHVYWYRQLPEEGLKFMVYLQKENIIDESGMPKERFSAEFPKEGPSILRIQQVVRGDSAAYFCASSPQTVLGNTIYFGEGSWLTVV.

V is TRBV14 and J is TRBJ2-3, with D perhaps being TRBD1 or TRBD2 (5 bases each). Germline V gene sequence: CDR1 SGHDN, CDR2 FVKESK. The CDR3 sequence is 17 residues long. V lost 4 bases to trimming and J lost 1 base, with 18 bases between them. CDR3 protein: CASSLLPGPSRTDTQYF. For the CDR3, the DNA is TGTGCCAGCAGCCTTCTTCCGGGGCCGTCGCGCACAGATACGCAGTATTTT.

The genes are TRBV2 and TRBJ1-6, with D possibly being TRBD1 (6 bases). Germline values: CDR1 SNHLY, CDR2 FYNNEI. The CDR3 loop spans 13 amino acids. V was shortened by 5 bases and J by 10 bases, with 12 bases between the two germline ends. CDR3 coding DNA: TGTGCCAGCAGTTCGACAGGACGCTCACCCCTCCACTTT. Amino acid sequence: CASSSTGRSPLHF.

This clone was observed a single time. The chain combines TRBV11-2 with TRBJ2-2; D is ambiguous. With 3 bases removed from V and 6 bases from J, the gap between germline ends came to 5 bases. Germline values: CDR1 SGHAT, CDR2 FQNNGV. The CDR3 consists of 12 residues. The CDR3 DNA reads TGTGCCAGCAGCTTCGCTGCCGGGGAGCTGTTTTTT. It codes for CASSFAAGELFF.

This sequence joins TRBV2 and TRBJ2-7, with 9 nucleotides matching TRBD1. Germline-derived CDR1 and CDR2 are SNHLY and FYNNEI. The V segment lost 8 bases and the J segment 5 bases; nucleotides outside the gene matches: 7. The CDR3 extends over 13 amino acids. Written as DNA, the CDR3 is TGTGCCAGCGCCGGGACAGGGAGGAACGAGCAGTACTTC. This codes for CASAGTGRNEQYF.

The gene calls are TRBV5-1 and TRBJ2-3; D not resolved. Germline V gene lookup returns CDR1 SGHRS and CDR2 YFSETQ. The CDR3 has 15 residues. With 4 bases removed from V and 1 base from J, the gap between germline ends came to 13 bases. The CDR3 nucleotides read TGCGCCAGCAGCCCCCAAGGTGGGGGCACAGATACGCAGTATTTT. Protein: CASSPQGGGTDTQYF.

This clone was recorded only once. The rearrangement joins TRBV28 to TRBJ1-6, with D hard to call. CDR1 MDHEN and CDR2 SYDVKM come from the germline V gene. The CDR3 contains 12 residues. The ends were cut back, 5 bases at V and 7 bases at J, with 6 bases in the middle. CDR3 in DNA: TGTGCCAGCAGTCCACAGAATTCACCCCTCCACTTT. Amino acids: CASSPQNSPLHF.

This chain joins TRBV7-3 and TRBJ1-1, with 11 bases that match TRBD1. Germline assignment: CDR1 SGHTA and CDR2 FQGTGA. V was clipped by 5 bases and J by 5 bases; unmatched bases: 7. The CDR3 contains 15 residues. The CDR3 coding sequence is TGTGCCAGCAGCCTTGACGGGACAGGGGGAACTGAAGCTTTCTTT. Its translation is CASSLDGTGGTEAFF.

The V and J genes are TRBV30 and TRBJ1-2; 7 bases agree with TRBD1. The germline CDR1 and CDR2 sequences are GTSNPN and SVGIG (reference sequence). This CDR3 is 11 amino acids long. V dropped 0 bases and J dropped 14; count of bases not matched to a gene: 6. The CDR3 here is CAWSVEGANTF. The CDR3 nucleotides read TGTGCCTGGAGTGTAGAGGGGGCTAATACCTTC.

The V and J genes are TRBV6-1 and TRBJ2-7; 9 nucleotides align to TRBD1. Germline V gives CDR1 MNHNS, CDR2 SASEGT. The V gene end was trimmed by 4 bases and the J gene end by 1 base; junction bases not matched to a gene: 5. This CDR3 region has 15 residues. CDR3 coding DNA: TGTGCCAGCAGTGGAAAGGGGACAGGGTCCTACGAGCAGTACTTC. It is translated as CASSGKGTGSYEQYF.

CDR3 loop: CASRMEAGELFF. Here the CDR3 DNA reads TGTGCCAGCAGGATGGAGGCCGGGGAGCTGTTTTTT. This sequence joins TRBV2 and TRBJ2-2, with a weak D call TRBD2 (5 bases). V lost 6 bases and J 6 bases, leaving 8 bases between the germline ends. Germline V gives CDR1 SNHLY, CDR2 FYNNEI. The length of the CDR3 is 12 residues.

The chain links TRBV11-2 to TRBJ1-1; TRBD1 might be the D (5 bases). There are 14 residues in the CDR3. Looked up from germline, CDR1 is SGHAT and CDR2 is FQNNGV. V was shortened by 1 base and J by 3 bases, with 9 bases between the two germline ends. The CDR3 bases are TGTGCCAGCAGCTTAGTGGGGGGGGACACTGAAGCTTTCTTT. Its protein product is CASSLVGGDTEAFF. Drawing the rest from reference TRBV11-2 and TRBJ1-1, the complete variable domain is EAGVAQSPRYKIIEKRQSVAFWCNPISGHATLYWYQQILGQGPKLLIQFQNNGVVDDSQLPKDRFSAERLKGVDSTLKIQPAKLEDSAVYLCASSLVGGDTEAFFGQGTRLTVV.

CDR3 in amino acids: CASSLGQDWANEKLFF. In DNA form, the CDR3 reads TGCGCCAGCAGCCTAGGACAGGATTGGGCTAATGAAAAACTGTTTTTT. The chain combines TRBV4-1 with TRBJ1-4, with 7 nucleotides matching TRBD1. The CDR3 is 16 residues long. Germline CDR1 MGHRA, CDR2 YSYEKL. Unmatched junction bases numbered 8, after V lost 4 bases and J lost 3 bases.

The chain combines TRBV2 with TRBJ1-3, with a possible D match to TRBD1 (6 bases). This CDR3 is built from 14 residues. With 8 bases removed from V and 0 bases from J, the gap between germline ends came to 11 bases. Germline V CDR1 and CDR2: SNHLY, FYNNEI. DNA of the CDR3: TGTGCCAGCGAGGACAGTTACTCTGGAAACACCATATATTTT. Translation gives CASEDSYSGNTIYF.

The chain joins TRBV19 to TRBJ1-1; D may be TRBD1 (6 bases). CDR1 and CDR2 from the germline V gene are LNHDA and SQIVND (reference sequence). The CDR3 is 15 residues long. The V gene lost 4 bases and the J gene lost 1 base, with 13 bases spanning the gap. This CDR3 reads CASSKRQQGNTEAFF. CDR3 DNA: TGTGCCAGTAGTAAGCGGCAACAGGGGAACACTGAAGCTTTCTTT.

CDR3 in amino acids: CASSYGGVPEAFF. CDR3 coding DNA: TGTGCCAGCAGTTACGGGGGGGTTCCTGAAGCTTTCTTT. The chain uses TRBV6-5 and TRBJ1-1; D possibly corresponds to TRBD1 (5 bases). Trimming removed 2 bases at V and 6 bases at J, with 10 bases between. There are 13 residues in the CDR3. Germline V gene sequence: CDR1 MNHEY, CDR2 SVGAGI.

In this sample, this clone turned up a few times. V is TRBV28 and J is TRBJ1-6; possibly TRBD1 for D (5 bases). The V gene lost 6 bases and the J gene lost 4 bases, with 10 bases spanning the gap. The CDR3 loop spans 14 amino acids. Germline CDR1 is MDHEN and CDR2 is SYDVKM. The CDR3 is CASSSTGYNSPLHF. CDR3 nucleotides: TGTGCCAGCAGCTCCACAGGTTATAATTCACCCCTCCACTTT. Full variable domain (remainder filled in from reference TRBV28 and TRBJ1-6): DVKVTQSSRYLVKRTGEKVFLECVQDMDHENMFWYRQDPGLGLRLIYFSYDVKMKEKGDIPEGYSVSREKKERFSLILESASTNQTSMYLCASSSTGYNSPLHFGNGTRLTVT.

The chain employs TRBV5-1 and TRBJ2-5; 7 nucleotides line up with TRBD2. This CDR3 region has 16 residues. With 4 bases clipped from V and 4 bases from J, the junction kept 13 bases outside the gene matches. Germline CDR1 reads SGHRS; CDR2 reads YFSETQ. In nucleotides, the CDR3 is TGCGCCAGCAGCCGCGGGACTACCAGATCGATAGAGACCCAGTACTTC. This codes for CASSRGTTRSIETQYF.

This clone was counted once. V is TRBV15 and J is TRBJ1-4, with D hard to call. Germline values: CDR1 LNHNV, CDR2 YYDKDF (reference sequence). With 0 bases removed from V and 7 bases from J, the gap between germline ends came to 3 bases. The CDR3 covers 12 residues. CDR3 DNA: TGTGCCACCAGCAGAGAGACTGAAAAACTGTTTTTT. Translating gives CATSRETEKLFF.

The chain is built from TRBV2 and TRBJ2-7; D is undetermined. The CDR3 has 14 residues. Trimming removed 5 bases at V and 1 base at J, with 12 bases between. The germline V gene has CDR1 SNHLY and CDR2 FYNNEI. The CDR3 DNA is TGTGCCAGCAGTTTCAGTTCACAATCCTACGAGCAGTACTTC. This encodes CASSFSSQSYEQYF.